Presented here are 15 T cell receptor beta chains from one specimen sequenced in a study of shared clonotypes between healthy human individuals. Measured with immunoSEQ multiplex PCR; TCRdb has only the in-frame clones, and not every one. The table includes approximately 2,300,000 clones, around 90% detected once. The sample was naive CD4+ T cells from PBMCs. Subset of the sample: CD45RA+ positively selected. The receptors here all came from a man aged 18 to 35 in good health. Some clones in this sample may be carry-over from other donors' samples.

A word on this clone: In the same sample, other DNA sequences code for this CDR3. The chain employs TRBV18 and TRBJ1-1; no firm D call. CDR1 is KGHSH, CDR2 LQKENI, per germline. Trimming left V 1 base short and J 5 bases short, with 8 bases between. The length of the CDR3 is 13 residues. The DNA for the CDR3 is TGTGCCAGCTCACCACGGGGAAGAACTGAAGCTTTCTTT. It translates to CASSPRGRTEAFF.

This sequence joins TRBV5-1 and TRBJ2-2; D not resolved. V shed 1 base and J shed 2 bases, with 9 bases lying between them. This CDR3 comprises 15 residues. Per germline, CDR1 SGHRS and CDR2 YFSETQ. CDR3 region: CASSLSTSNTGELFF. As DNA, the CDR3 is TGCGCCAGCAGCTTGAGTACTTCCAACACCGGGGAGCTGTTTTTT.

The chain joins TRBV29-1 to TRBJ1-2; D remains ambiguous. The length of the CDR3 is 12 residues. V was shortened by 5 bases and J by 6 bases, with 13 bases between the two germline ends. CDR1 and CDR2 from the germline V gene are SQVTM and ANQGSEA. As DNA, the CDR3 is TGCAGCGTTCGGCGGGATTTACATGGCTACACCTTC. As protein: CSVRRDLHGYTF.

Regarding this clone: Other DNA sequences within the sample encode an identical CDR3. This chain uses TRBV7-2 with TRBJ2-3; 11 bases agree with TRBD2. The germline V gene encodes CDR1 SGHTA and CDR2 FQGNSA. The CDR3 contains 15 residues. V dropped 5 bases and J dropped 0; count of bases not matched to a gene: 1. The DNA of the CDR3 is TGTGCCAGCAGCCGGACTAGCGGGAGCACAGATACGCAGTATTTT. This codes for CASSRTSGSTDTQYF. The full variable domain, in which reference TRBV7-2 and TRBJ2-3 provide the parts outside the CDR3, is GAGVSQSPSNKVTEKGKDVELRCDPISGHTALYWYRQSLGQGLEFLIYFQGNSAPDKSGLPSDRFSAERTGGSVSTLTIQRTQQEDSAVYLCASSRTSGSTDTQYFGPGTRLTVL.

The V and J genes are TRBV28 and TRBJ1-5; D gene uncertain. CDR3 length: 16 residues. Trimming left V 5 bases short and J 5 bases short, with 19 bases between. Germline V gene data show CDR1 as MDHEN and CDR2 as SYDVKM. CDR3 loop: CASSPLWARGYQPQHF. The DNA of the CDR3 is TGTGCCAGCAGTCCATTATGGGCCCGGGGATATCAGCCCCAGCATTTT.

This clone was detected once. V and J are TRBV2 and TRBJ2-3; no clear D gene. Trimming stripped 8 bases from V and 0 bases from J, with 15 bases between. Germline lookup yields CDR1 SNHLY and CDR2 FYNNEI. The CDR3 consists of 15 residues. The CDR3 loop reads CASQVDPQSTDTQYF. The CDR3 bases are TGTGCCAGCCAAGTCGACCCTCAGAGCACAGATACGCAGTATTTT. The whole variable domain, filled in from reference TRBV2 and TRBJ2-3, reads EPEVTQTPSHQVTQMGQEVILRCVPISNHLYFYWYRQILGQKVEFLVSFYNNEISEKSEIFDDQFSVERPDGSNFTLKIRSTKLEDSAMYFCASQVDPQSTDTQYFGPGTRLTVL.

CDR3 DNA: TGTGCCAGCACTATATTACGGGAGGGCTACGAGCAGTACTTC. Protein product: CASTILREGYEQYF. The rearrangement uses TRBV28 and TRBJ2-7; TRBD2 aligns across 8 bases. The CDR3 length is 14 residues. Germline V gene lookup returns CDR1 MDHEN and CDR2 SYDVKM. Unmatched junction bases numbered 8, after V lost 7 bases and J lost 3 bases. Based on the CDR3 plus reference TRBV28 and TRBJ2-7, the full variable domain is DVKVTQSSRYLVKRTGEKVFLECVQDMDHENMFWYRQDPGLGLRLIYFSYDVKMKEKGDIPEGYSVSREKKERFSLILESASTNQTSMYLCASTILREGYEQYFGPGTRLTVT.

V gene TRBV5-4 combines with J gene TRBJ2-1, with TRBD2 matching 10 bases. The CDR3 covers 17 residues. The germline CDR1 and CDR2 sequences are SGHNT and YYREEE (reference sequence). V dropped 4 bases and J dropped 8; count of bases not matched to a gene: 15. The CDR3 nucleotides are TGTGCCAGCAGCCCGATGAGTTTCTTAGCGGGGGGCGATGAGCAGTTCTTC. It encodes CASSPMSFLAGGDEQFF.

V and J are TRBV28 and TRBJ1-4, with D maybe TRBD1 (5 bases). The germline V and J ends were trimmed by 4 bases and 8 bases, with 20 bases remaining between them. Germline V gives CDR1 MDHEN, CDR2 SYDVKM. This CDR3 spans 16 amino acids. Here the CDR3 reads CASSSSHGGNREKLFF. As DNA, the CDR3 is TGTGCCAGCAGTTCCTCCCACGGGGGTAACAGAGAAAAACTGTTTTTT. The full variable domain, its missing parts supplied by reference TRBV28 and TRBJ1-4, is DVKVTQSSRYLVKRTGEKVFLECVQDMDHENMFWYRQDPGLGLRLIYFSYDVKMKEKGDIPEGYSVSREKKERFSLILESASTNQTSMYLCASSSSHGGNREKLFFGSGTQLSVL.

The CDR3 protein is CASSWLWDRVLGLEAGPYF. For the CDR3, the DNA is TGCGCCAGCAGCTGGCTATGGGACAGGGTGCTGGGCCTGGAGGCGGGTCCGTACTTC. The chain has TRBV5-1 and TRBJ2-7; 9 positions agree with TRBD1. Germline V CDR1 and CDR2: SGHRS, YFSETQ. V trimming: 3 bases; J trimming: 12 bases; junction bases outside the gene matches: 28. There are 19 residues in the CDR3.

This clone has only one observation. The CDR3 nucleotides are TGTGCCACCAGCAGACCTTTACAGACGGTCTCTGGGGCCAACGTCCTGACTTTC. Translated, it gives CATSRPLQTVSGANVLTF. This chain uses TRBV15 with TRBJ2-6; D is unresolved. CDR1 is LNHNV, CDR2 YYDKDF, per germline (reference sequence). V was trimmed by 2 bases and J by 0 bases, leaving 14 bases between them. The CDR3 runs to 18 residues.

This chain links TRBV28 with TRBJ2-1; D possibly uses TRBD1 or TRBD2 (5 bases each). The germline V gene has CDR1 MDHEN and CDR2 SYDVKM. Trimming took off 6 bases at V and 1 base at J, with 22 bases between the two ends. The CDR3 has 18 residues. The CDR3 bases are TGTGCCAGCAGGCCCCGGGGTTTCCAGGGCCGGTCCTACAATGAGCAGTTCTTC. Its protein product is CASRPRGFQGRSYNEQFF. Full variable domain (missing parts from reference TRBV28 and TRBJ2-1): DVKVTQSSRYLVKRTGEKVFLECVQDMDHENMFWYRQDPGLGLRLIYFSYDVKMKEKGDIPEGYSVSREKKERFSLILESASTNQTSMYLCASRPRGFQGRSYNEQFFGPGTRLTVL.

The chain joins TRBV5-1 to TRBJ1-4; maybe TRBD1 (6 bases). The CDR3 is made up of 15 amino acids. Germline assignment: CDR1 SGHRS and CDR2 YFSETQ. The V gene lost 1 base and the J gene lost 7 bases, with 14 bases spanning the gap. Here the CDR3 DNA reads TGCGCCAGCAGCTTGTTGGGGGGCTCGACTGAAAAACTGTTTTTT. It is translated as CASSLLGGSTEKLFF.

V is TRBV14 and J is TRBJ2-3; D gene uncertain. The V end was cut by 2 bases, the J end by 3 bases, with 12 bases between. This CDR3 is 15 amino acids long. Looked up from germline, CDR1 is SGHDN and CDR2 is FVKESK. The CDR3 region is CASSQYRVGTDTQYF. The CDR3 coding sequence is TGTGCCAGCAGCCAATACAGAGTAGGAACAGATACGCAGTATTTT.

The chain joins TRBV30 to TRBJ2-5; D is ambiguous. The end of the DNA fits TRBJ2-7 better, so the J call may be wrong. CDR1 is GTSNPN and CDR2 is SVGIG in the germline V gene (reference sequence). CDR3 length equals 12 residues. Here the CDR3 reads CAWRSLTYEQYF. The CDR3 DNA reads TGTGCCTGGAGATCCCTGACCTACGAGCAGTACTTC.